This T cell receptor beta chain was sequenced during a study of blood T cell repertoires in COVID-19. Study overall: Nucleic acid was either cDNA or gDNA, and it came from T cells, B-cell-depleted T cells, or PBMCs.

This CDR3 is 13 amino acids long. Germline loops: CDR1 GTSNPN, CDR2 SVGIG (reference sequence). V lost 3 bases, J lost 1 base, and 9 bases lay in between. Profiled with immunoSEQ multiplex PCR; TCRdb holds only in-frame clones, not every one. The sample carries 210,000 or so clones, 65% to 85% recorded once. This TCR was recovered from a woman in her 40s with acute COVID-19. This sequence joins TRBV30 and TRBJ1-1, with D hard to call. Sequencing was performed on PBMCs or T cells enriched from blood (not recorded which). CDR3 sequence: CAWSPGGNTEAFF. The CDR3 nucleotides read TGTGCCTGGAGCCCCGGAGGGAACACTGAAGCTTTCTTT.